This T cell receptor (beta chain) was sequenced during a study of T cells in Graves' hyperthyroidism and ophthalmopathy. As for the study in general: The initial diagnosis was the point when peripheral blood was collected, ahead of any treatment. General study findings and limits: Among thyroid clonotypes expanded above 0.001, most also appeared in blood.

This clonotype showed up many times. Its antigen is undetermined. Trimming at V came to 0 bases and at J to 5 bases, leaving 1 base not matched to a gene. The germline CDR1 and CDR2 sequences are MDHEN and SYDVKM. The CDR3 runs 15 residues. Using RNA transcripts as the source, TCR beta CDR3 regions were amplified. First-round RT-PCR of the TCR CDR3 relied on the HTBI primer set. TCRdb redid the calling of the multiplex PCR reads with MiXCR, one entry per CDR3 protein. The repertoire holds some 250,000 distinct CDR3 sequences, with about 14% as singletons. The hyperthyroidism was newly diagnosed and had lasted under 2 months; the patients were aged 18 to 65. When hyperthyroidism was first diagnosed, the blood sample was taken, preceding any ophthalmopathy symptoms.

Sequences were obtained from blood. This TCR was recovered from a woman aged 40 to 55 with Graves' hyperthyroidism that later progressed to Graves' ophthalmopathy. The gene calls are TRBV28 and TRBJ2-7; 13 nucleotides line up with TRBD2. CDR3 region: CASSLWGLAGNEQYF. The CDR3 bases are TGTGCCAGCAGTTTATGGGGACTAGCGGGAAACGAGCAGTACTTC.